This passage covers 3 T cell receptor beta chains from one sample sequenced in a study of T cell clonality in common variable immunodeficiency (dated by TCRdb to about 2015). Library preparation was by the immunoSEQ multiplex PCR assay. The table was pulled from immuneACCESS by TCRdb, which kept in-frame rearrangements only. Such tables lose some clones; where checked, under half of the loss comes from unresolved V genes, and the rest has no known cause. The table gives about 60,000 clones for this sample, with none occurring only once. The ten largest clones represent under 2% of the sample. The sample was peripheral blood mononuclear cells. These receptors came from a person aged 18 to 69 in good health.

In this sample, this clone turned up many times. The read ends 3 residues before the CDR3 terminus; that terminus is restored from the germline J gene. The gene calls are TRBV19 and TRBJ2-7; 12 bases are a match to TRBD2. Trimming cost V 5 bases and J 2 bases; bases outside gene matches: 10. This CDR3 is built from 17 residues. CDR1 and CDR2 from the germline V gene are LNHDA and SQIVND (reference sequence). CDR3 sequence: CASSPQPASGRAYEQYF. CDR3 DNA, as far as it was read: TGTGCCAGTAGTCCCCAGCCCGCTAGCGGGAGGGCCTACGAG.

This clone has ten or more counts. The CDR3 end is not reached by the read, which stops 3 residues before it; the germline J gene fills it in. This chain uses TRBV6-1 with TRBJ2-7, with 9 bases that match TRBD1. There are 15 residues in the CDR3. Germline values: CDR1 MNHNS, CDR2 SASEGT. V lost 4 bases to trimming and J lost 3 bases; unmatched junction nucleotides: 7. The CDR3 DNA, read in part, is TGTGCCAGCAGTGCCCGGGACAGGGACTTCTACGAG. It encodes CASSARDRDFYE. The full CDR3 reads CASSARDRDFYEQYF.

This clone occurred many times. The read ends 3 residues shy of where the CDR3 ends; the end is completed using the germline J gene. The chain is built from TRBV20-1 and TRBJ2-1; D gene unclear. CDR1 and CDR2 (germline): DFQATT, SNEGSKA (reference sequence). CDR3 length equals 12 residues. Trimming took off 6 bases at V and 0 bases at J, with 6 bases between the two ends. This CDR3 is CSAASSYNEQFF. CDR3 bases read: TGCAGTGCGGCAAGCTCCTACAATGAG.